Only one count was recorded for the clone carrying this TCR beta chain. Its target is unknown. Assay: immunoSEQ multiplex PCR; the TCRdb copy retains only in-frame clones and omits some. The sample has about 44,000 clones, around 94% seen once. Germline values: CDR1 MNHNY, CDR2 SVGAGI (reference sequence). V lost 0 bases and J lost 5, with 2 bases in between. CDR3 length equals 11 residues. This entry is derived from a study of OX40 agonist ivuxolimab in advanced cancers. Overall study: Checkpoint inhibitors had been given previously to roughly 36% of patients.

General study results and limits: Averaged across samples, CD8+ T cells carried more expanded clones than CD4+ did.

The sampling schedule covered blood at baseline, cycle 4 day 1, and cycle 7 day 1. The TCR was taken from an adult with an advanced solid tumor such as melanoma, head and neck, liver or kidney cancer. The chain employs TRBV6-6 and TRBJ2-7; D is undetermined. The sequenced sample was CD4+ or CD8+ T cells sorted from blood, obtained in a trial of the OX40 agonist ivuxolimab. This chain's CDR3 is CASSYSNEQYF. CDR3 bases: TGTGCCAGCAGTTACTCGAACGAGCAGTACTTC.